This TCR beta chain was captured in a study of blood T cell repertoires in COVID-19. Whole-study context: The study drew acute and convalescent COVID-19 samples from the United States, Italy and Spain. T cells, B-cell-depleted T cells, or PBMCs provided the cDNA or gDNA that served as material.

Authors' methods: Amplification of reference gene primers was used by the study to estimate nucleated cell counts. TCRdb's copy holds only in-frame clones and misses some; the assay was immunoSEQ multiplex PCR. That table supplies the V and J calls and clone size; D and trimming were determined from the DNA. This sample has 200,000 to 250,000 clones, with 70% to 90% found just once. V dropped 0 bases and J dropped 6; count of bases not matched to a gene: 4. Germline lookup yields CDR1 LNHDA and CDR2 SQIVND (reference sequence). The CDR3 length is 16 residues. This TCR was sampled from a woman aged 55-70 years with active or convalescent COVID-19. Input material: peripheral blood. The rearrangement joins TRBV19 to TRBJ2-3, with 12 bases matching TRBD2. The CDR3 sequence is CASSIDSSGGADTQYF. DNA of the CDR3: TGTGCCAGTAGTATAGATTCTAGCGGGGGGGCGGATACGCAGTATTTT.